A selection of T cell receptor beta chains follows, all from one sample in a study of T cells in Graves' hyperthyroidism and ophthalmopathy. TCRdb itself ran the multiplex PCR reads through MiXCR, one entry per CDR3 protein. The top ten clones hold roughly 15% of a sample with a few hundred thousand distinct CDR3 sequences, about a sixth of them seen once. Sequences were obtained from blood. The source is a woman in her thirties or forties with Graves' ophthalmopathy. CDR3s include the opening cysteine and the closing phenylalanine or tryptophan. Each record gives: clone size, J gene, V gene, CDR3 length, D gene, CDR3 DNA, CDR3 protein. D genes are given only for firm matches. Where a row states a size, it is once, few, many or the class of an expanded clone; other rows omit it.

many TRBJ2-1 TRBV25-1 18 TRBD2 TGTGCCAGCTCGGGGATAGCTAGCGGGAGGGCCGTTTCAAATGAGCAGTTCTTC CASSGIASGRAVSNEQFF
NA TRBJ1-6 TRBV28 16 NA TGTGCCAGCAGTTTAAACATTGACTCCTATAATTCACCCCTCCACTTT CASSLNIDSYNSPLHF
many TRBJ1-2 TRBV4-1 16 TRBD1 TGCGCCAGCAGCCAACCTAACAGGGGGGTGAGCTATGGCTACACCTTC CASSQPNRGVSYGYTF
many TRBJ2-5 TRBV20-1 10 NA TGCAGCGCTCTTAAAGAGACCCAGTACTTC CSALKETQYF
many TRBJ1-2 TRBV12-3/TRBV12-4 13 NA TGTGCCAGCAGTTTAAACCCTTTACGGGGCTACACCTTC CASSLNPLRGYTF
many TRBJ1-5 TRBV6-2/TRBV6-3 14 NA TGTGCCAGCACTGAGTGGCAGGGGCGTCAGCCCCAGCATTTT CASTEWQGRQPQHF
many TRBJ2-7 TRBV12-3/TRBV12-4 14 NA TGTGCCAGCAGTTTCGCGGACAGAGCTCGGGAGCAGTACTTC CASSFADRAREQYF
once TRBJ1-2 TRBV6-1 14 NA TGTGCCAGCAGTGAAGCACGGGGGTACTATGGCTACACCTTC CASSEARGYYGYTF
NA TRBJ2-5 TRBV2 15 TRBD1 TGTGCCAGCAGTGAAGCGGCAGGGGGTCGGGAGACCCAGTACTTC CASSEAAGGRETQYF
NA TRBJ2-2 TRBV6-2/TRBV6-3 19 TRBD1 TGTGCCAGCGCCTCCAGACAGGGGAGCGGTCCCCTGGGCACCGGGGAGCTGTTTTTT CASASRQGSGPLGTGELFF
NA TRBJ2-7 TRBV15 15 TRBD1 TGTGCCACCAGCAGAGATACCCGGGACAGGGACGAGCAGTACTTC CATSRDTRDRDEQYF
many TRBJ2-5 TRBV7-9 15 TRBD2 TGTGCCAGCAGCCTAAACTGGGGGAGGGAGGAGACCCAGTACTTC CASSLNWGREETQYF
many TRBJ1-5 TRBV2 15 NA TGTGCCAGCATCAGGACTGCAGGGTTAGGTCAGCCCCAGCATTTT CASIRTAGLGQPQHF
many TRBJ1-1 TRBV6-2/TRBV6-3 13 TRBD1 TGTGCCAGCGGGGACAGATTGAACACTGAAGCTTTCTTT CASGDRLNTEAFF
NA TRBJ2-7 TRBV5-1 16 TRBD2 TGCGCCAGCAGCTCCGGACTAGCGACTATGATGAACGAGCAGTACTTC CASSSGLATMMNEQYF
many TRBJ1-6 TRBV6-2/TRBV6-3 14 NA TGTGCCAGCGCCTTTCAGGGAAGTACGACACCCCTCCACTTT CASAFQGSTTPLHF
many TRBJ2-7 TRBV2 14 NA TGTGCCAGCCGGAGGCGGGACGGTTCCTACGAGCAGTACTTC CASRRRDGSYEQYF
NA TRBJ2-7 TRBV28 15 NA TGTGCCAGCAGTTTATGGGTCGATTCGATCGGGGAGCAGTACTTC CASSLWVDSIGEQYF
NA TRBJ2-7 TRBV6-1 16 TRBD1 TGTGCCAGCAGCCCCGGGACAGGGTCCTTAGAGAGCGAGCAGTACTTC CASSPGTGSLESEQYF
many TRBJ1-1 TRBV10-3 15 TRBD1 TGTGCCATCTCCAGGGGGCTGGGTGAGGACACTGAAGCTTTCTTT CAISRGLGEDTEAFF
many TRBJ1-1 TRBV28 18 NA TGTGCCAGCACCACCATCCGAGGGGTAATGGATGGGAACACTGAAGCTTTCTTT CASTTIRGVMDGNTEAFF
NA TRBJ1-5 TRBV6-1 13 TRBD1 TGTGCCAGCAGGACAGGGGGCGACCAGCCCCAGCATTTT CASRTGGDQPQHF
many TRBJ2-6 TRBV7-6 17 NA TGTGCCAGCAGCACCCCAGCGGGCCCCTCTGGGGCCAACGTCCTGACTTTC CASSTPAGPSGANVLTF
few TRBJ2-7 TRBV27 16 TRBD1 TGTGCCAGCAGTTTCGCGTTAGGGACAGGATCTTACGAGCAGTACTTC CASSFALGTGSYEQYF
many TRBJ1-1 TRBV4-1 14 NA TGCGCCAGCAGCCAAACCGGATGGCGAACTGAAGCTTTCTTT CASSQTGWRTEAFF
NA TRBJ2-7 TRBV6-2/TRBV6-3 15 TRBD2 TGTGCCAGCTCTAAACCCGCGGGAGGGTCGCACGAGCAGTACTTC CASSKPAGGSHEQYF
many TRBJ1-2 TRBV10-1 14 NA TGCGCCAGTAAGCTGGTAGAAGGGCCCCTTGGCTACACCTTC CASKLVEGPLGYTF